This T cell receptor (beta chain) was captured by sequencing in a study of cytomegalovirus exposure and HLA in healthy donors. Study details: Roughly 180 million T cells yielded 110 million or so unique TCR beta sequences in earlier analysis.

This clone is a singleton in its sample. What it binds is unknown. The same CDR3 can be traced to other DNA sequences in this sample. Donors showed nominal health when sampled, although they likely had unrecorded immune exposures. Vbeta (60) and Jbeta (13) primers were used in the PCR. Here immunoSEQ multiplex PCR was the method, and the copy in TCRdb shows in-frame clones only, minus some. The table shows about 180,000 clones, with over 75% occurring only once. Study findings and constraints: Analyzed later, most CMV-associated TCR beta chains appeared HLA-restricted. Upon later analysis, HLA-associated TCR beta chains proved more clonally expanded than other, equally common chains.

This CDR3 comprises 14 residues. Germline CDR1 SGHRS, CDR2 YFSETQ. With 1 base removed from V and 2 bases from J, the gap between germline ends came to 10 bases. Input material: PBMCs. The chain employs TRBV5-1 and TRBJ2-7, with a tentative D call TRBD1 (5 bases). This sequence originates from a woman aged 45-65 years in good health and CMV-seronegative. The CDR3 protein is CASSLSQGTYEQYF. In DNA, the CDR3 is TGCGCCAGCAGCTTGTCCCAGGGAACCTACGAGCAGTACTTC.